The entry below gives a single TCR beta chain sequence along with its context. The data were obtained in a study of CD8+ T cells in alopecia areata. Investigators isolated RNA and reverse transcribed it into cDNA to act as the sequencing template. Measured with immunoSEQ multiplex PCR; TCRdb has only the in-frame clones, and not every one. Here the sample spans about 220,000 clones, about 57% being singletons. The treatment denotes: oral pan-JAK inhibitor, 5-10 mg twice daily. Sequenced here: CD4+ T cells sorted from blood, sampled at week 4, from a patient treated with tofacitinib. This clonotype was sampled from a human donor with alopecia areata.

The CDR3 loop reads CASSLSKPGEKLFF. The CDR3 nucleotides are TGCGCCAGCAGCCTGTCGAAACCCGGTGAAAAACTGTTTTTT. J is TRBJ1-4 and V is TRBV4-1; D uncertain. CDR3 length: 14 amino acids. V shed 4 bases and J shed 7 bases, with 13 bases lying between them. Per germline, CDR1 MGHRA and CDR2 YSYEKL.